The 14 T cell receptor beta chains below were found in one sample sequenced in a study of T cell repertoires in cytomegalovirus infection. One entry per CDR3 protein, called by TCRdb with MiXCR from the reads. The table includes around 800,000 distinct CDR3 sequences, roughly 33% detected once. These receptors have no known antigen. The sequenced sample was cultured CD8+ T cells from PBMCs, obtained from culture after CMV antigen stimulation. These receptors were taken from a human donor in good health (CMV status not recorded). Some clones in this sample may be carry-over from other donors' samples.

There are a few counts of this clonotype. V usage is TRBV7-8 and J usage is TRBJ2-1, with D perhaps TRBD2 (5 bases). The CDR3 covers 13 residues. V lost 1 base to trimming and J lost 8 bases, with 9 bases between them. CDR1 and CDR2 from the germline V gene are SGHVS and FQNEAQ. CDR3 DNA sequence: TGTGCCAGCAGCTTAGAAGCGCGGGATGAGCAGTTCTTC. Amino acid sequence: CASSLEARDEQFF.

This clonotype was seen a few times. CDR3 amino acids: CASRGLDRGRLDTQYF. The CDR3 nucleotides read TGTGCCAGCAGGGGGCTTGACAGGGGCCGTTTAGATACGCAGTATTTT. The rearrangement links TRBV2 to TRBJ2-3, with 8 nucleotides matching TRBD1. CDR1 and CDR2 from the germline V gene are SNHLY and FYNNEI. The ends lost 6 bases at V and 5 bases at J; junction bases unmatched: 13. There are 16 residues in the CDR3.

A word on this clonotype: No conserved phenylalanine or tryptophan ends this CDR3, so it is likely a read error. The chain links TRBV7-3 to TRBJ2-1; 7 nucleotides line up with TRBD2. This CDR3 comprises 16 residues. Germline-derived CDR1 and CDR2 are SGHTA and FQGTGA. This CDR3 is CASGFGGGPSYNEQFS. CDR3 in DNA: TGTGCCAGCGGCTTCGGCGGGGGTCCCTCCTACAATGAGCAGTTCTCC.

The chain has TRBV4-2 and TRBJ1-1, with 8 bases aligning to TRBD1. The CDR3 loop spans 16 amino acids. The germline gives CDR1 LGHNA, CDR2 YNFKEQ. The J segment lost 1 base and the V segment lost 5 bases, leaving 9 bases of the junction unmatched. Here the CDR3 DNA reads TGTGCCAGCAGCTTTCGTCGGACAGGGAAGAACACTGAAGCTTTCTTT. Translated, it gives CASSFRRTGKNTEAFF.

The chain joins TRBV27 to TRBJ2-1; D assignment may be TRBD1 or TRBD2 (6 bases each). The V gene lost 1 base and the J gene lost 8 bases, with 15 bases spanning the gap. This CDR3 spans 15 amino acids. CDR1 is MNHEY, CDR2 SMNVEV, per germline (reference sequence). CDR3 DNA sequence: TGTGCCAGCAGTTTATACGGGGGCCCCGGGGATGAGCAGTTCTTC. Translated: CASSLYGGPGDEQFF.

The table lists this clonotype with a few counts. The chain is built from TRBV27 and TRBJ2-1; D is unresolved. Germline CDR1 reads MNHEY; CDR2 reads SMNVEV (reference sequence). Trimming left V 2 bases short and J 2 bases short, with 10 bases between. The CDR3 runs 15 residues. The CDR3 DNA follows: TGTGCCAGCAGTTTAGATTCTGGGGCCTACAATGAGCAGTTCTTC. Its translation: CASSLDSGAYNEQFF.

V is TRBV4-2 and J is TRBJ2-3, with 7 bases identical to TRBD2. Germline V CDR1 and CDR2: LGHNA, YNFKEQ. The junction had 9 bases not matched to a gene; V was cut back by 2 bases and J by 1 base. The CDR3 is 17 residues long. In DNA, the CDR3 is TGTGCCAGCAGCCAACTATTGGGGGGGGGAGGCACAGATACGCAGTATTTT. Amino acids: CASSQLLGGGGTDTQYF.

The chain employs TRBV7-2 and TRBJ1-6; 10 nucleotides align to TRBD1. Germline CDR1 is SGHTA and CDR2 is FQGNSA. The CDR3 has 15 residues. V shed 6 bases, J shed 14 bases, and the junction held 13 bases outside the gene matches. The CDR3 DNA reads TGTGCCAGCAGGCCTCCGGGACAGGGGTTGTTATCCCTCCACTTT. It specifies CASRPPGQGLLSLHF. The whole variable domain, remainder taken from reference TRBV7-2 and TRBJ1-6, is GAGVSQSPSNKVTEKGKDVELRCDPISGHTALYWYRQSLGQGLEFLIYFQGNSAPDKSGLPSDRFSAERTGGSVSTLTIQRTQQEDSAVYLCASRPPGQGLLSLHFGNGTRLTVT.

The table lists this clonotype with a few counts. This chain joins TRBV5-5 and TRBJ1-1; possible D gene TRBD1, 5 bases. The V gene's germline CDR1 is SGHKS and CDR2 YYEKEE (reference sequence). There are 16 residues in the CDR3. V lost 4 bases to trimming and J lost 3 bases, with 19 bases between them. CDR3 region: CASSDGAGRGDTEAFF. CDR3 DNA sequence: TGTGCCAGCAGCGATGGGGCAGGGAGAGGAGACACTGAAGCTTTCTTT.

In nucleotides, the CDR3 is TGTGCCAGCAGCCCAGAGGGTAACGAGCAGTACTTC. Translated: CASSPEGNEQYF. The J gene is TRBJ2-7, the V gene TRBV7-9; maybe TRBD2 (5 bases). Germline V lookup: CDR1 SEHNR, CDR2 FQNEAQ (reference sequence). The V gene lost 5 bases and the J gene lost 5 bases, with 10 bases spanning the gap. This CDR3 has 12 amino acids.

The chain links TRBV11-2 to TRBJ1-5; D might be TRBD1 (5 bases). V lost 2 bases and J 4 bases, leaving 12 bases between the germline ends. Germline CDR1 is SGHAT and CDR2 is FQNNGV. The CDR3 runs to 15 residues. This chain's CDR3 is CASSLQGGWNQPQHF. DNA of the CDR3: TGTGCCAGCAGCTTACAGGGAGGATGGAATCAGCCCCAGCATTTT.

In its sample, this clonotype was seen many times. V and J are TRBV7-9 and TRBJ1-5; D gene uncertain. V was clipped by 6 bases and J by 3 bases, with 18 bases between them. Germline values: CDR1 SEHNR, CDR2 FQNEAQ (reference sequence). The CDR3 has 16 residues. CDR3 loop: CASRWRDGITNQPQHF. DNA of the CDR3: TGTGCCAGCAGATGGAGGGATGGTATAACCAATCAGCCCCAGCATTTT.

On this clonotype: At one boundary the junction diverges from the germline segment, which might be a read error. V gene TRBV6-8 combines with J gene TRBJ2-1; D perhaps matches TRBD1 (6 bases). This CDR3 has 13 residues. Germline CDR1 MNHGY, CDR2 SAAAGT. The DNA for the CDR3 is TGTGCCAGCAGTTTTTTGAAGGGGGATGAGCAGGTCTTC. This sequence encodes CASSFLKGDEQVF.

This clonotype came up a few times. This rearrangement joins TRBV7-6 to TRBJ1-4, with D uncertain. Trimming stripped 6 bases from V and 5 bases from J, with 7 bases between. In germline, CDR1 is SGHVS, CDR2 FNYEAQ. The CDR3 is 12 amino acids. The CDR3 coding sequence is TGTGCCAGCAGAACCAACAATGAAAAACTGTTTTTT. Amino acids: CASRTNNEKLFF.